The 11 T cell receptor beta chains listed next were all sequenced from one sample in a study of blood T cell repertoires in COVID-19. The repertoire was sequenced with immunoSEQ multiplex PCR; TCRdb's copy has only in-frame clones and lacks some. This sample carries 300,000 or so clones, approximately 90% of them seen once, and the ten largest clones take 2% to 2.5%. Sequencing used peripheral blood. The source is a woman under 40 with COVID-19, enrolled during active disease.

The chain links TRBV11-3 to TRBJ2-2, with 9 nucleotides matching TRBD1. Per the germline V gene, CDR1 is SGHNT and CDR2 is YENEEA. V was pared by 5 bases and J by 5 bases, with 3 bases of the junction left unmatched. CDR3 length: 14 residues. The CDR3 region is CASSPGTGTGELFF. The CDR3 coding sequence is TGTGCCAGCAGCCCCGGGACAGGGACCGGGGAGCTGTTTTTT.

The CDR3 protein is CSVRRGTGETQYF. For the CDR3, the DNA is TGCAGCGTTCGAAGGGGAACCGGAGAGACCCAGTACTTC. The rearrangement joins TRBV29-1 to TRBJ2-5, with D possibly matching TRBD1 (5 bases). The V and J ends lost 5 bases and 4 bases respectively, with 14 bases between them. The V gene's germline CDR1 is SQVTM and CDR2 ANQGSEA. The CDR3 length is 13 residues.

This rearrangement joins TRBV28 to TRBJ2-3; the D gene is possibly TRBD2 (5 bases). The CDR3 has 15 residues. Germline V gives CDR1 MDHEN, CDR2 SYDVKM. V dropped 3 bases and J dropped 4 bases, with 14 bases sitting between them. CDR3 in amino acids: CASSLTATGSDTQYF. The DNA of the CDR3 is TGTGCCAGCAGTTTGACCGCAACGGGGTCAGATACGCAGTATTTT. The entire variable domain, with the rest obtained from reference TRBV28 and TRBJ2-3, is as follows: DVKVTQSSRYLVKRTGEKVFLECVQDMDHENMFWYRQDPGLGLRLIYFSYDVKMKEKGDIPEGYSVSREKKERFSLILESASTNQTSMYLCASSLTATGSDTQYFGPGTRLTVL.

CDR3 coding DNA: TGTGCCAGCTCACCCGTCGGACAGGTTGGAACCATATATTTT. This encodes CASSPVGQVGTIYF. V gene TRBV18 combines with J gene TRBJ1-3, with 7 bases identical to TRBD1. Germline V gene lookup returns CDR1 KGHSH and CDR2 LQKENI. The CDR3 has 14 amino acids. J was trimmed by 10 bases and V by 3 bases; bases with no gene match: 9.

The chain couples TRBV7-9 to TRBJ1-6; TRBD1 matches at 7 bases. The CDR3 sequence is 16 residues long. CDR1 is SEHNR, CDR2 FQNEAQ, per germline (reference sequence). Unmatched junction bases numbered 7, after V lost 2 bases and J lost 6 bases. The DNA of the CDR3 is TGTGCCAGCAGCTTACCGACCGGGACAGTTAATTCACCCCTCCACTTT. It specifies CASSLPTGTVNSPLHF.

The V call is TRBV14, the J call TRBJ2-7, with a weak D call TRBD1 (6 bases). The germline gives CDR1 SGHDN, CDR2 FVKESK. V shed 3 bases and J shed 2 bases, with 11 bases lying between them. The CDR3 totals 14 residues. The CDR3 DNA reads as TGTGCCAGCAGCCATGGACAGCCCCCCTACGAGCAGTACTTC. This gives the protein CASSHGQPPYEQYF.

J is TRBJ1-5 and V is TRBV2; D perhaps matches TRBD1 (6 bases). Per germline, CDR1 SNHLY and CDR2 FYNNEI. The V end lost 5 bases, the J end lost 0 bases, and 11 bases lay between the germline ends. The CDR3 sequence is 15 residues long. The chain's CDR3 is CASSSGTSSNQPQHF. The CDR3 nucleotides are TGTGCCAGCAGTTCCGGGACATCTAGCAATCAGCCCCAGCATTTT.

This clone appeared once. This chain connects TRBV28 to TRBJ2-3; D call uncertain. The CDR3 runs 13 residues. V lost 2 bases and J lost 2, with 5 bases in between. From germline, CDR1 is MDHEN and CDR2 SYDVKM. CDR3 DNA: TGTGCCAGCAGTTTAACAGTCACAGATACGCAGTATTTT. Amino acids: CASSLTVTDTQYF.

This rearrangement joins TRBV7-8 to TRBJ2-3; 11 bases line up with TRBD2. This CDR3 is built from 18 residues. Germline assignment: CDR1 SGHVS and CDR2 FQNEAQ. The junction had 8 bases not matched to a gene; V was cut back by 1 base and J by 2 bases. DNA for the CDR3: TGTGCCAGCAGCTTAGAACCCACTAGCGGGAGCTACACAGATACGCAGTATTTT. Protein sequence: CASSLEPTSGSYTDTQYF. The full variable domain, with the rest looked up from reference TRBV7-8 and TRBJ2-3, is GAGVSQSPRYKVAKRGQDVALRCDPISGHVSLFWYQQALGQGPEFLTYFQNEAQLDKSGLPSDRFFAERPEGSVSTLKIQRTQQEDSAVYLCASSLEPTSGSYTDTQYFGPGTRLTVL.

The genes are TRBV3-1 (or the pseudogene TRBV3-2) and TRBJ2-7; 10 bases align to TRBD2. This CDR3 has 16 amino acids. Germline V gene sequence: CDR1 LGHDT, CDR2 YNNKEL (reference sequence). Unmatched junction bases numbered 7, after V lost 2 bases and J lost 3 bases. The CDR3 coding sequence is TGTGCCAGCAGCCAATCGATCGGGACTAGCGACTACGAGCAGTACTTC. Translated: CASSQSIGTSDYEQYF.

V gene TRBV6-5 combines with J gene TRBJ2-5; 8 nucleotides match TRBD1. This CDR3 comprises 15 residues. CDR1 and CDR2 from the germline V gene are MNHEY and SVGAGI. V was pared by 5 bases and J by 0 bases, with 5 bases of the junction left unmatched. Here the CDR3 reads CASSRTGLYQETQYF. The CDR3 DNA sequence: TGTGCCAGCAGTAGGACAGGGCTATACCAAGAGACCCAGTACTTC.